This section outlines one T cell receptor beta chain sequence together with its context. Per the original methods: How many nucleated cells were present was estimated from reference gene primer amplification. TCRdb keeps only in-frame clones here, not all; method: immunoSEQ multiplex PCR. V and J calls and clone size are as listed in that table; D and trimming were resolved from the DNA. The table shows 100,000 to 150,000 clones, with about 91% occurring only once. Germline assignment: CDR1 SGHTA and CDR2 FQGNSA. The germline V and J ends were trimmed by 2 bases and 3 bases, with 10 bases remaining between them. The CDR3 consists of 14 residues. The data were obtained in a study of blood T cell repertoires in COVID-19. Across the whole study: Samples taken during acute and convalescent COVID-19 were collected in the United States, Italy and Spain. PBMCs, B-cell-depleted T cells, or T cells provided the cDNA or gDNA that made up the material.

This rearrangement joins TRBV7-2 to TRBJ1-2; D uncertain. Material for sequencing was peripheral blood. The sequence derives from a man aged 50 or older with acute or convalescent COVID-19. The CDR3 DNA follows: TGTGCCAGCAGCTTACTCCAGGCCTACTATGGCTACACCTTC. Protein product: CASSLLQAYYGYTF.